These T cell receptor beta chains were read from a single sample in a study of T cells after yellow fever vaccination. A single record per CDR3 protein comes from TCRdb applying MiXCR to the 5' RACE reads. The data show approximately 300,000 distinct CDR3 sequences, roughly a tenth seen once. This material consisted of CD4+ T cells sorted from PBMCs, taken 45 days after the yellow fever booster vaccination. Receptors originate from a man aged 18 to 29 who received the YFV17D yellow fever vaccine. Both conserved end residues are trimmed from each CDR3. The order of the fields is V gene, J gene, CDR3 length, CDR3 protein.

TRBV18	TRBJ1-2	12	ASSPARVYYGYT
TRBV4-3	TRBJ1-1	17	ASSQDGPIRAGANTEAF
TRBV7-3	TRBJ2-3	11	ASSHGLGDTQY
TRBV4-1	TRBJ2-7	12	ASRAGLGNYEQY
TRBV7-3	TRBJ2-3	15	ASSLSDTSGGRDTQY
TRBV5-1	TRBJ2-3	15	ASSLAGQSVGTDTQY
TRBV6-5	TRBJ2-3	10	ASSYGLNTQY
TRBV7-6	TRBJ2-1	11	ASSGQGMGEQF
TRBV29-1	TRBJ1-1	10	SVDGGLTEAF
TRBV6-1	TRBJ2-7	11	ASSWDRTYEQY
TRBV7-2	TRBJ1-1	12	ASSPTGGGPRVG
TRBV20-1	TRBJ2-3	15	SARGATGTSGGDTQY
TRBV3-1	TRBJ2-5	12	ASSNSGGLETQY
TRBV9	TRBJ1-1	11	ASSSRQGTEAF
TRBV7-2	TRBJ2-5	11	ASSKGIQETQY
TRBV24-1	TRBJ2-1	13	ATSDFARGGNEQF
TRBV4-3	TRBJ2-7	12	ASSQVSPSNEQY
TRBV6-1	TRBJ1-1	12	ASRETSRGTEAF
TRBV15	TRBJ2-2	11	ATSSPGAGELF
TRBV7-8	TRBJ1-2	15	ASSLDSRGTGDYGYT
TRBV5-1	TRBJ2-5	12	ASSLGGAEETQY
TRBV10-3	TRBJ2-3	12	AISQSGGRNTQY
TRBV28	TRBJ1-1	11	ASSFGTSTEAF
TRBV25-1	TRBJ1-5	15	ASTMAKGQGIDQPQH
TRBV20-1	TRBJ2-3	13	SAMGTQLGHDTQY
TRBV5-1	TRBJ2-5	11	ASRAGFQETQY
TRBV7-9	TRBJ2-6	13	ASSHGGSGANVLT
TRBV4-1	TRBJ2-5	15	ASSQDPAGGRGETQY
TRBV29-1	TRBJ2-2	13	SARMGRGGTGELF
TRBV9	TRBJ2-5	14	ASSVATGQRGETQY
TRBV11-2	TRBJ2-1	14	ASSSLRGGGHNEQF
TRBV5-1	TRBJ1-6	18	ASSLSPARQGSSYNSPLH
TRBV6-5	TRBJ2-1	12	ASHSGTGRNEQF
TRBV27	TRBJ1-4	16	ASSFGGASLGIPEKLF
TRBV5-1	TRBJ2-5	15	ASSDTPGQGSQETQY
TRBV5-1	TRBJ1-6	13	ASSPRPGVDSPLH
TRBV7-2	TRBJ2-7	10	ASTYLRGEQY
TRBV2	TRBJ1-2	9	ASMRRGGYT
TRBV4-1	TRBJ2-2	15	ASSSPSGGPLTGELF
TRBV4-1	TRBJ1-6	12	ASSQTVSNSPLH
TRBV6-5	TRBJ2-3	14	ASSSRTGPRWHTQY
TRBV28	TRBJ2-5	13	ASSLAGPHQETQY
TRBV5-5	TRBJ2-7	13	ASSVGTTNSYEQY
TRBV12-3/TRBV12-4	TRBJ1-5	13	ASRTGDIGNQPQH
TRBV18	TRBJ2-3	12	ASSPRDGGDTQY
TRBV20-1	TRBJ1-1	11	RTIRLGRTEAF
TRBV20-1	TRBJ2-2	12	SARVGSNTGELF
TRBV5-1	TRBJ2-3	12	ASSFPLVTDTQY
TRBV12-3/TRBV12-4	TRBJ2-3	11	ASSFNGADTQY
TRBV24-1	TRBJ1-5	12	ATSDGQGHQPQH
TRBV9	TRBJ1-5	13	ASSVAPDRLQPQH
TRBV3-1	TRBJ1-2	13	ASSQQGQGFSGYT
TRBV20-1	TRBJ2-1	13	SAIKATGGWNEQF
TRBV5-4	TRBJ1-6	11	ASTRERSSPLH
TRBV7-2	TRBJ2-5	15	ASSSPLAGGPKKTQY